This T cell receptor (beta chain) originates from a study of T cell repertoires in cytomegalovirus infection. On the study more broadly: CMV infection and matching HLA type were both indicated by public TCR beta signatures.

CDR3 size: 15 residues. Germline lookup yields CDR1 LGHDT and CDR2 YNNKEL (reference sequence). V lost 0 bases and J 7 bases, leaving 13 bases between the germline ends. Each CDR3 protein is one row after TCRdb ran MiXCR on the reads. The repertoire holds hundreds of thousands of distinct CDR3 sequences, about a tenth seen once, with approximately 2.3% in the top ten. Sequenced material: PBMCs. This chain joins TRBV3-1 and TRBJ1-5; tentative D call: TRBD1 (5 bases). This clonotype was sampled from a human donor in good health (CMV status not recorded). Some clones in this sample may be carry-over from other donors' samples. CDR3 loop: CASSQDLQGFQPQHF. The DNA of the CDR3 is TGTGCCAGCAGCCAAGATCTCCAGGGCTTCCAGCCCCAGCATTTT.